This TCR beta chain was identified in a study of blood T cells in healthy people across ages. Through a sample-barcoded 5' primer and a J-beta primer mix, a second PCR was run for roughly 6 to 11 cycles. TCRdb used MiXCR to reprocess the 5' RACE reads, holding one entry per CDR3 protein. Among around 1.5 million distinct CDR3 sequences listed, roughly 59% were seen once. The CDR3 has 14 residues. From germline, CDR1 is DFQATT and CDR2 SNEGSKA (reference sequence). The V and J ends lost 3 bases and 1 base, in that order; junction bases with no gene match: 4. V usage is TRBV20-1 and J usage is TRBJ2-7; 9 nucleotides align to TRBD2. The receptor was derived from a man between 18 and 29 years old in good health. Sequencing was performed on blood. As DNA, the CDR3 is TGCAGTGCTAGTGCGGGGGGGTTTTCCTACGAGCAGTACTTC. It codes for CSASAGGFSYEQYF.